Sequencing of this T cell receptor (beta chain) was carried out in a study of blood T cell repertoires in COVID-19. Overall study: The analysed material was cDNA or gDNA that came from T cells, B-cell-depleted T cells, or PBMCs.

Sequencing was performed with immunoSEQ multiplex PCR; in TCRdb, only in-frame clones are kept and a portion is missing. The data contain 120,000 to 150,000 clones, about four fifths of them singletons. This CDR3 contains 15 residues. Trimming stripped 4 bases from V and 4 bases from J, with 14 bases between. Per the germline V gene, CDR1 is LGHDT and CDR2 is YNNKEL (reference sequence). The V and J genes are TRBV3-1 (or the pseudogene TRBV3-2) and TRBJ2-1; possible D gene TRBD2, 5 bases. Sequenced input: peripheral blood. This clonotype was sampled from a human donor with acute or convalescent COVID-19. The donor label of this sample is uncertain. This CDR3 is CASSLGIDMYNEQFF. The CDR3, as DNA: TGTGCCAGCAGCCTCGGGATAGACATGTACAATGAGCAGTTCTTC.